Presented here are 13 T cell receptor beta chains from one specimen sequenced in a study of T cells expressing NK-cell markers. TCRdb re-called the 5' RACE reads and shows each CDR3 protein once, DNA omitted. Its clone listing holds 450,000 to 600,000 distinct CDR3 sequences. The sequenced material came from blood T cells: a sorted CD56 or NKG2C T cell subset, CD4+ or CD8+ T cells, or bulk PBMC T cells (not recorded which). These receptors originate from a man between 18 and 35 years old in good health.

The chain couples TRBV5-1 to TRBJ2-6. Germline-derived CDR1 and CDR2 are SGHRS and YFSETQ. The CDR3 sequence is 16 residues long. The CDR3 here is CASSLDEPPGANVLTF.

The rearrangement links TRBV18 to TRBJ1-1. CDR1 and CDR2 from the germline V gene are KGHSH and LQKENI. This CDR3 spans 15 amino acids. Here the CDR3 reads CASSPNPTVNTEAFF.

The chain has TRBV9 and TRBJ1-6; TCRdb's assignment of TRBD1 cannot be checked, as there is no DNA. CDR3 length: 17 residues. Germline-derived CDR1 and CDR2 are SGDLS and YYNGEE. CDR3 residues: CASSTHPGGQGISPLHF.

CDR3 sequence reads: CASSPRGLAGVNQNIQYF. The rearrangement joins TRBV18 to TRBJ2-4; TCRdb indicates TRBD2, and absent DNA this call remains unverified. In germline, CDR1 is KGHSH, CDR2 LQKENI. The CDR3 is 18 amino acids. The full variable domain, its missing parts supplied by reference TRBV18 and TRBJ2-4, is NAGVMQNPRHLVRRRGQEARLRCSPMKGHSHVYWYRQLPEEGLKFMVYLQKENIIDESGMPKERFSAEFPKEGPSILRIQQVVRGDSAAYFCASSPRGLAGVNQNIQYFGAGTRLSVL.

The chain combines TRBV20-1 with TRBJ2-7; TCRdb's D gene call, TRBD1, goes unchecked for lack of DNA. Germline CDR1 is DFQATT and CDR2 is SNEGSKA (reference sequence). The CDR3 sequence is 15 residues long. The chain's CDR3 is CSAYNRDRSLYEQYF.

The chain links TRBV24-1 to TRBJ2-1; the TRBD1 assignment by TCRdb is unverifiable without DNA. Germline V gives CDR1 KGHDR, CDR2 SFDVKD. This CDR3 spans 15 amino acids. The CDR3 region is CATSDDRGPYNEQFF.

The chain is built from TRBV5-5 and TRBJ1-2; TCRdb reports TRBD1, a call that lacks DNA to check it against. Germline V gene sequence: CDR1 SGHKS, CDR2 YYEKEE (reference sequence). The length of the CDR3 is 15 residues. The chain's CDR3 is CASSPRMQGEYGYTF.

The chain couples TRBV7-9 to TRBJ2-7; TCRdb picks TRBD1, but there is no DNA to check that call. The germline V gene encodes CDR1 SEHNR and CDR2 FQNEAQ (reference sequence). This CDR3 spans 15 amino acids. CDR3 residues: CASSRDRASSYEQYF.

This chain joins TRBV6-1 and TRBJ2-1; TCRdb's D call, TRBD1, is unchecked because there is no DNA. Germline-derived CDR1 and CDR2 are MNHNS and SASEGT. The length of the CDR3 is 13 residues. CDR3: CASSEAGGAVQFF.

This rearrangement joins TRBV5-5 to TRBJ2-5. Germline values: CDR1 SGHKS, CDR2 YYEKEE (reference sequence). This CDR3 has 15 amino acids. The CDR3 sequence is CASSLELGVGETQYF. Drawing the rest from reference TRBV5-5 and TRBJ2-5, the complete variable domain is DAGVTQSPTHLIKTRGQQVTLRCSPISGHKSVSWYQQVLGQGPQFIFQYYEKEERGRGNFPDRFSARQFPNYSSELNVNALLLGDSALYLCASSLELGVGETQYFGPGTRLLVL.

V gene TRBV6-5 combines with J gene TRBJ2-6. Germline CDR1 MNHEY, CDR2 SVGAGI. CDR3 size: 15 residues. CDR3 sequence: CASSYELSGANVLTF.

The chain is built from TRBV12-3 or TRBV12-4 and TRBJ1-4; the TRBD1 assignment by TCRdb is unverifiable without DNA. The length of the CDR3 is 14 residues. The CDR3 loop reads CASSPGTGVEKLFF.

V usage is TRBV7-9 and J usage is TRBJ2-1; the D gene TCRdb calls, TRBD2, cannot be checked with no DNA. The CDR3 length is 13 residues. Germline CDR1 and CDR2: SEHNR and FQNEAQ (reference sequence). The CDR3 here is CASSLGGSNEQFF.